The 26 T cell receptor beta chains below come from one sample, sequenced in a study of OX40 agonist ivuxolimab in advanced cancers. Profiled with immunoSEQ multiplex PCR; TCRdb holds only in-frame clones, not every one. The sample includes 70,000 to 90,000 clones, 89% of them seen just once. This material consisted of CD4+ or CD8+ T cells sorted from blood, taken in a trial of the OX40 agonist ivuxolimab. The receptors stem from an adult with an advanced solid tumor such as melanoma, head and neck, liver or kidney cancer.

The chain has TRBV4-2 and TRBJ2-3; 12 positions match TRBD1. The CDR3 loop spans 18 amino acids. V lost 1 base to trimming and J lost 5 bases; unmatched junction nucleotides: 10. Germline CDR1 reads LGHNA; CDR2 reads YNFKEQ. The CDR3 sequence is CASSQVSRGQGARDTQYF. CDR3 coding DNA: TGTGCCAGCAGCCAAGTTTCTCGGGGACAGGGGGCGAGAGATACGCAGTATTTT.

By its share, this clone is medium-sized (0.01 to 0.1%). The V call is TRBV6-1, the J call TRBJ1-5; D gene uncertain. Germline lookup yields CDR1 MNHNS and CDR2 SASEGT. This CDR3 region has 14 residues. With 4 bases removed from V and 0 bases from J, the gap between germline ends came to 7 bases. The DNA for the CDR3 is TGTGCCAGCAGTGTACAGAGTAGCAATCAGCCCCAGCATTTT. Its protein is CASSVQSSNQPQHF.

This chain connects TRBV5-1 to TRBJ2-5; 8 bases map to TRBD1. CDR1 and CDR2 (germline): SGHRS, YFSETQ. The V gene end was trimmed by 4 bases and the J gene end by 3 bases; junction bases not matched to a gene: 5. This CDR3 contains 14 residues. The CDR3 bases are TGCGCCAGCAGCCGGGTACAGGGGGAAGAGACCCAGTACTTC. Amino acid sequence: CASSRVQGEETQYF.

The chain combines TRBV7-2 with TRBJ2-4, with D perhaps TRBD2 (5 bases). Germline CDR1 and CDR2: SGHTA and FQGNSA. The CDR3 length is 14 residues. Trimming took off 1 base at V and 6 bases at J, with 10 bases between the two ends. CDR3 residues: CASSLGTLGNIQYF. Here the CDR3 DNA reads TGTGCCAGCAGCTTAGGGACTTTGGGAAACATTCAGTACTTC.

The rearrangement joins TRBV5-6 to TRBJ2-7, with 13 positions matching TRBD2. Germline V gene lookup returns CDR1 SGHDT and CDR2 YYEEEE. The CDR3 is 15 amino acids. After removal of 0 bases from V and 3 bases from J, the junction contained 0 bases not matched to a gene. CDR3 in DNA: TGTGCCAGCAGCTTGGGACTAGCGGGAGGCTACGAGCAGTACTTC. Translating gives CASSLGLAGGYEQYF.

V usage is TRBV28 and J usage is TRBJ1-3; D is uncertain. V was pared by 5 bases and J by 0 bases, with 8 bases between. This CDR3 spans 14 amino acids. Per the germline V gene, CDR1 is MDHEN and CDR2 is SYDVKM. CDR3 sequence: CASSPWSSGNTIYF. In DNA, the CDR3 is TGTGCCAGCAGTCCGTGGAGCTCTGGAAACACCATATATTTT.

This clone has a handful of counts. The chain couples TRBV28 to TRBJ2-7, with 10 bases identical to TRBD1. There are 15 residues in the CDR3. With 3 bases clipped from V and 1 base from J, the junction kept 3 bases outside the gene matches. CDR1 MDHEN and CDR2 SYDVKM come from the germline V gene. In DNA, the CDR3 is TGTGCCAGCAGTTTGGGGGGACAGGGGTCCTACGAGCAGTACTTC. Translating gives CASSLGGQGSYEQYF.

The genes are TRBV5-4 and TRBJ2-3, with D perhaps matching TRBD1 (6 bases). This CDR3 is built from 15 residues. The V and J ends lost 2 bases and 1 base respectively, with 11 bases between them. The germline V gene has CDR1 SGHNT and CDR2 YYREEE (reference sequence). CDR3 nucleotides: TGTGCCAGCAGCTTTTCAGGGGATCGCACAGATACGCAGTATTTT. It yields the protein CASSFSGDRTDTQYF.

The chain combines TRBV28 with TRBJ2-7; D is undetermined. V gave up 6 bases and J gave up 2 bases, with 8 bases separating them. CDR1 is MDHEN and CDR2 is SYDVKM in the germline V gene. The CDR3 runs 12 residues. CDR3 residues: CASSRVAYEQYF. CDR3 sequence (DNA): TGTGCCAGCAGCCGGGTGGCCTACGAGCAGTACTTC.

This chain links TRBV9 with TRBJ2-3; possible D gene TRBD2, 6 bases. Germline values: CDR1 SGDLS, CDR2 YYNGEE. V was shortened by 3 bases and J by 1 base, with 15 bases between the two germline ends. CDR3 length: 16 residues. CDR3 nucleotides: TGTGCCAGCAGCGCCCGGGCGCGGGGTGGCACAGATACGCAGTATTTT. Protein sequence: CASSARARGGTDTQYF.

The chain joins TRBV9 to TRBJ2-5; D is possibly TRBD2 (5 bases). The CDR3 is made up of 15 amino acids. Trimming pared 4 bases from V and 1 base from J, leaving 14 bases between. CDR1 and CDR2 from the germline V gene are SGDLS and YYNGEE. CDR3 nucleotide sequence: TGTGCCAGCAGCTTAGCCCCCACTAGCCAAGAGACCCAGTACTTC. As protein: CASSLAPTSQETQYF.

This chain joins TRBV7-2 and TRBJ2-7; D gene ambiguous. The ends were cut back, 1 base at V and 6 bases at J, with 13 bases in the middle. CDR1 SGHTA and CDR2 FQGNSA come from the germline V gene. CDR3 length: 14 amino acids. In DNA, the CDR3 is TGTGCCAGCAGCTTAGAGGGATATCTACGCGAGCAGTACTTC. Protein: CASSLEGYLREQYF.

V usage is TRBV29-1 and J usage is TRBJ1-2; maybe TRBD1 (5 bases). CDR1 and CDR2 (germline): SQVTM, ANQGSEA. This CDR3 contains 14 residues. V was shortened by 6 bases and J by 5 bases, with 19 bases between the two germline ends. CDR3 region: CSVGPRGSGYGYTF. The DNA of the CDR3 is TGCAGCGTGGGACCTCGGGGATCGGGTTATGGCTACACCTTC.

V usage is TRBV5-1 and J usage is TRBJ2-5, with D possibly being TRBD2 (6 bases). CDR3 size: 18 residues. The V gene's germline CDR1 is SGHRS and CDR2 YFSETQ. Deletions cut 1 base from V and 3 bases from J, with 22 bases between. For the CDR3, the DNA is TGCGCCAGCAGCTTGTTCCCTACCGCGGGGTCGGGTGAAGAGACCCAGTACTTC. Encoded protein: CASSLFPTAGSGEETQYF.

The chain carries TRBV5-1 and TRBJ2-3; unclear D gene. Trimming took off 3 bases at V and 5 bases at J, with 10 bases between the two ends. The CDR3 length is 13 residues. Looked up from germline, CDR1 is SGHRS and CDR2 is YFSETQ. DNA for the CDR3: TGCGCCAGCAGCTCCCTGGACCGAGATACGCAGTATTTT. It is translated as CASSSLDRDTQYF.

The rearrangement joins TRBV9 to TRBJ2-5; D may be TRBD2 (6 bases). Trimming took off 3 bases at V and 9 bases at J, with 15 bases between the two ends. Germline values: CDR1 SGDLS, CDR2 YYNGEE. The CDR3 extends over 13 amino acids. The CDR3 bases are TGTGCCAGCAGCGCCGGGGGTGTCGGGGCCCAGTACTTC. This translates into CASSAGGVGAQYF.

The chain recombines TRBV4-2 with TRBJ1-1; no definite D call. CDR3 length: 12 amino acids. The V end was cut by 4 bases, the J end by 4 bases, with 7 bases between. In germline, CDR1 is LGHNA, CDR2 YNFKEQ. This CDR3 is CASSLYGTEAFF. CDR3 nucleotides: TGTGCCAGCAGCCTCTATGGCACTGAAGCTTTCTTT.

This clone was recorded once. The V call is TRBV5-1, the J call TRBJ2-2; 10 bases agree with TRBD1. CDR3 length equals 15 residues. CDR1 SGHRS and CDR2 YFSETQ come from the germline V gene. Germline trimming cut 2 bases from V and 9 bases from J; bases unmatched to any gene: 7. CDR3: CASSFGGQGEWELFF. In nucleotides, the CDR3 is TGCGCCAGCAGCTTCGGAGGACAGGGGGAGTGGGAGCTGTTTTTT.

This clone was observed a single time. CDR3 DNA sequence: TGTGCCAGCAGTGACCAGGGGGCAAGATACGAGCAGTACTTC. Translating it yields CASSDQGARYEQYF. The chain is built from TRBV2 and TRBJ2-7; 8 bases align to TRBD1. The CDR3 consists of 14 residues. The V segment lost 3 bases and the J segment 4 bases; nucleotides outside the gene matches: 5. Germline-derived CDR1 and CDR2 are SNHLY and FYNNEI.

This sequence joins TRBV2 and TRBJ1-1, with 9 bases identical to TRBD1. The CDR3 loop spans 14 amino acids. The germline gives CDR1 SNHLY, CDR2 FYNNEI. The ends lost 4 bases at V and 4 bases at J; junction bases unmatched: 4. CDR3 DNA sequence: TGTGCCAGCAGTGTGGACAGGGGAGCCACTGAAGCTTTCTTT. Amino acid sequence: CASSVDRGATEAFF.

This clone appeared once. The chain couples TRBV9 to TRBJ2-5, with a weak D call TRBD2 (6 bases). This CDR3 comprises 14 residues. The V end lost 0 bases, the J end lost 5 bases, and 11 bases lay between the germline ends. The germline CDR1 and CDR2 sequences are SGDLS and YYNGEE. The CDR3 is CASSVVGGRETQYF. The CDR3 coding sequence is TGTGCCAGCAGCGTAGTGGGGGGTCGGGAGACCCAGTACTTC.

V usage is TRBV28 and J usage is TRBJ2-7, with TRBD1 identical over 8 bases. This CDR3 has 12 amino acids. Trimming removed 9 bases from V and 1 base from J; junction bases left unmatched: 2. Germline V lookup: CDR1 MDHEN, CDR2 SYDVKM. The CDR3 loop is CASRTGSYEQYF. Written as DNA, the CDR3 is TGTGCCAGTCGGACAGGGTCCTACGAGCAGTACTTC.

The chain has TRBV19 and TRBJ2-1; D is possibly TRBD2 (5 bases). Germline CDR1 reads LNHDA; CDR2 reads SQIVND (reference sequence). This CDR3 comprises 12 residues. Trimming removed 4 bases at V and 11 bases at J, with 12 bases between. CDR3 amino acids: CASSNRRGQQFF. The CDR3 region has the DNA TGTGCCAGTAGTAATCGACGAGGGCAGCAGTTCTTC.

The chain recombines TRBV27 with TRBJ1-2, with D perhaps TRBD1 (6 bases). The CDR3 spans 12 residues. Germline V lookup: CDR1 MNHEY, CDR2 SMNVEV (reference sequence). Trimming cost V 5 bases and J 8 bases, with 12 bases left between them. This CDR3 is CASSQAGVGYTF. The CDR3 DNA reads TGTGCCAGCAGTCAAGCAGGGGTCGGCTACACCTTC.

The chain carries TRBV19 and TRBJ1-2, with D perhaps TRBD1 (5 bases). Trimming shortened V by 6 bases and J by 2 bases, and 16 bases separated the two germline ends. This CDR3 comprises 15 residues. Germline CDR1 is LNHDA and CDR2 is SQIVND (reference sequence). CDR3 amino acids: CASREGAGRNYGYTF. DNA of the CDR3: TGTGCCAGTAGAGAAGGCGCAGGGAGGAACTATGGCTACACCTTC.

The chain carries TRBV7-9 and TRBJ1-2, with 11 bases that match TRBD1. The J segment lost 7 bases and the V segment lost 5 bases, leaving 6 bases of the junction unmatched. The CDR3 runs 14 residues. CDR1 SEHNR and CDR2 FQNEAQ come from the germline V gene (reference sequence). DNA of the CDR3: TGTGCCAGCAGCCTTGGACAGGGGGCCTCTGGCTACACCTTC. This encodes CASSLGQGASGYTF. Based on the CDR3 plus reference TRBV7-9 and TRBJ1-2, the full variable domain is DTGVSQNPRHKITKRGQNVTFRCDPISEHNRLYWYRQTLGQGPEFLTYFQNEAQLEKSRLLSDRFSAERPKGSFSTLEIQRTEQGDSAMYLCASSLGQGASGYTFGSGTRLTVV.